This record looks at one T cell receptor (beta chain) sequence and its context. This entry comes from a study of blood T cell repertoires in COVID-19. Profiled with immunoSEQ multiplex PCR; TCRdb holds only in-frame clones, not every one. Among 150,000 or so clones, 75% to 80% were seen once, and the ten largest hold 2.5% to 3%. After removal of 5 bases from V and 5 bases from J, the junction contained 17 bases not matched to a gene. CDR3 length: 18 amino acids. Germline V gives CDR1 MNHNY, CDR2 SVGAGI (reference sequence). The rearrangement uses TRBV6-6 and TRBJ1-1, with 10 bases lining up with TRBD1. The TCR sequence derives from a woman aged 45-60 years who had recovered from COVID-19. Input material: PBMCs or T cells enriched from blood (not recorded which). For the CDR3, the DNA is TGTGCCAGCAGTCCCCGCGTCCCGGGACAGGGGCCATGGACTGAAGCTTTCTTT. Its translation: CASSPRVPGQGPWTEAFF.